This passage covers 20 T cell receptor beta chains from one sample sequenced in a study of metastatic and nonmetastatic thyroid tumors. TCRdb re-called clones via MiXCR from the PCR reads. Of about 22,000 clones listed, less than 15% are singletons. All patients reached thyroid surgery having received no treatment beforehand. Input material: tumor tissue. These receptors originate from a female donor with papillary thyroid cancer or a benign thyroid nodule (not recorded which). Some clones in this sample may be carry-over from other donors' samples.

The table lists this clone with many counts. The CDR3 loop is CATSFRLSAYTDTQYF. The CDR3 nucleotides read TGTGCCACCAGCTTCCGACTTTCGGCATACACAGATACGCAGTATTTT. The V call is TRBV15, the J call TRBJ2-3; D remains unclear. Trimming pared 5 bases from V and 2 bases from J, leaving 17 bases between. CDR1 and CDR2 (germline): LNHNV, YYDKDF (reference sequence). This CDR3 region has 16 residues.

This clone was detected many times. CDR3 amino acids: CASSSLPDRAPGNTIYF. CDR3 in DNA: TGTGCCAGCAGTTCTCTTCCTGACAGAGCTCCTGGAAACACCATATATTTT. The chain combines TRBV28 with TRBJ1-3, with D possibly being TRBD1 (5 bases). CDR3 size: 17 residues. In germline, CDR1 is MDHEN, CDR2 SYDVKM. V lost 4 bases and J 2 bases, leaving 18 bases between the germline ends.

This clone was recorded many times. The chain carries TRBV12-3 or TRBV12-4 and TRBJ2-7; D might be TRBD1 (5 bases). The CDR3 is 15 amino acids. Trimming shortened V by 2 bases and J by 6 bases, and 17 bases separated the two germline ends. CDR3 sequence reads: CASSLNGALTGEQYF. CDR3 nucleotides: TGTGCCAGCAGTTTAAATGGGGCGCTGACCGGCGAGCAGTACTTC.

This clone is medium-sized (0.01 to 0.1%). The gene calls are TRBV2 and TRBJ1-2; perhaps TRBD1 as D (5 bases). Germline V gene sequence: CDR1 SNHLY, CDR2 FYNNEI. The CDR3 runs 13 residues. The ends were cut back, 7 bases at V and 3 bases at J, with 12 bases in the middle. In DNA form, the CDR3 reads TGTGCCAGCACCGGAACAGGTCACTATGGCTACACCTTC. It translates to CASTGTGHYGYTF.

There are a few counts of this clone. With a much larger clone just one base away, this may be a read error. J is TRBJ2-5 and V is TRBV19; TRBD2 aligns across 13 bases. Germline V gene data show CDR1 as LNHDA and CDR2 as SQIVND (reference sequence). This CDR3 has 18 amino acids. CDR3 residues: CAGSESSLGLAGQETQYF. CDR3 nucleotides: TGTGCCGGTAGTGAGAGCAGCCTGGGACTAGCGGGGCAAGAGACCCAGTACTTC.

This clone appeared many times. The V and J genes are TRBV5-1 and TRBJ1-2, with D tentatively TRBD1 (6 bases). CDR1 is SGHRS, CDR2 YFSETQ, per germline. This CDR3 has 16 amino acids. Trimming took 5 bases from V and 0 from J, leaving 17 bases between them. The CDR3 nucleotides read TGCGCCAGCAGTCAAAGGGGGGGACCTACTAACTATGGCTACACCTTC. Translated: CASSQRGGPTNYGYTF.

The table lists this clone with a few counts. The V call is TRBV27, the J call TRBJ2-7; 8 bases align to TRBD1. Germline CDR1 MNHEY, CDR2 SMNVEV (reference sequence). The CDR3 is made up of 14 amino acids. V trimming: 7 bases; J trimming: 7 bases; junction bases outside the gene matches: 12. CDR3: CASKPGQEFVEQYF. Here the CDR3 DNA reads TGTGCCAGCAAACCGGGACAGGAGTTCGTAGAGCAGTACTTC.

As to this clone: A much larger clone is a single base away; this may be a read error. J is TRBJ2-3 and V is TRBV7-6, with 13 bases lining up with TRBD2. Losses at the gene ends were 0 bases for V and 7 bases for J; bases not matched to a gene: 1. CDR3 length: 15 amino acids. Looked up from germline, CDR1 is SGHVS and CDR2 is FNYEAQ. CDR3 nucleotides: TGTGCCAGCAGCTTAGCGGGACTAGCGGGATATACGCAGTATTTT. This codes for CASSLAGLAGYTQYF.

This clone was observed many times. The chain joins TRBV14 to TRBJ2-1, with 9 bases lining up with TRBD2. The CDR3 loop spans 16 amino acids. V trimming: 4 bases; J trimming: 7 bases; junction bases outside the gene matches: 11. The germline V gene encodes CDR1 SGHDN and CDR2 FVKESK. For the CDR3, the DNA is TGTGCCAGCAGCCGATATAGCGGGAGAATGAGTAATGAGCAGTTCTTC. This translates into CASSRYSGRMSNEQFF.

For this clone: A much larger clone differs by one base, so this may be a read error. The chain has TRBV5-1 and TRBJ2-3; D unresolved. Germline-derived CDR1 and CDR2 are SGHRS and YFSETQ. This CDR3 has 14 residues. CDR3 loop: CASILAGNTDTQYF. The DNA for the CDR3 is TGCGCCAGCATCTTGGCCGGCAACACAGATACGCAGTATTTT.

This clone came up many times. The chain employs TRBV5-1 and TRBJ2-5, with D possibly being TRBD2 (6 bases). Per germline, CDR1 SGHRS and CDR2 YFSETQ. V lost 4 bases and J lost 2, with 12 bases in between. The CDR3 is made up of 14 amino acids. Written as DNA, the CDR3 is TGCGCCAGCAGCGTGGACGGACTACAAGAGACCCAGTACTTC. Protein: CASSVDGLQETQYF.

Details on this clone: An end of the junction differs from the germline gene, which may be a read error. The chain's CDR3 is CASSSTSVSYNEQSF. The CDR3 DNA sequence: TGTGCCAGCAGCTCCACTAGCGTCTCCTACAATGAGCAGTCCTTC. The V call is TRBV11-2, the J call TRBJ2-1, with TRBD2 matching over 7 bases. This CDR3 region has 15 residues. Germline V gene lookup returns CDR1 SGHAT and CDR2 FQNNGV.

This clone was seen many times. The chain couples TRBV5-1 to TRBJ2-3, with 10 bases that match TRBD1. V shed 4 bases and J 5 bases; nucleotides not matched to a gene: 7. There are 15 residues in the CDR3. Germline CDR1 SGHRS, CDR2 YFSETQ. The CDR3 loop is CASSPPTGGGDTQYF. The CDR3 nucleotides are TGCGCCAGCAGCCCCCCGACAGGGGGCGGAGATACGCAGTATTTT.

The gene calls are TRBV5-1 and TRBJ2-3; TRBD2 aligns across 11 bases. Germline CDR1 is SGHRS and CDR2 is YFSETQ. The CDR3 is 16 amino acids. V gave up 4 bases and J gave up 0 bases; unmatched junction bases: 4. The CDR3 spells CASSRGLAASTDTQYF. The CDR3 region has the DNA TGCGCCAGCAGCAGGGGACTAGCGGCTAGCACAGATACGCAGTATTTT.

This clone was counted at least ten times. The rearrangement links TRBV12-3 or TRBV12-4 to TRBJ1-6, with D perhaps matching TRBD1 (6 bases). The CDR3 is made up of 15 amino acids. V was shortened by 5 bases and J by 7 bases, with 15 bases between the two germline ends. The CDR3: CASSPTGFPNSPLHF. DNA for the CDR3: TGTGCCAGCAGTCCGACAGGATTCCCAAATTCACCCCTCCACTTT.

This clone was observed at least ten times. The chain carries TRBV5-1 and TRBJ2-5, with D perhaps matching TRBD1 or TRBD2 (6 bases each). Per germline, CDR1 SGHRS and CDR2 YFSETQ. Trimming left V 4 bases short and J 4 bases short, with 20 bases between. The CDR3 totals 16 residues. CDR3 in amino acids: CASSPKNREDRETQYF. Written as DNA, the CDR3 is TGCGCCAGCAGCCCAAAAAACAGGGAGGATAGAGAGACCCAGTACTTC.

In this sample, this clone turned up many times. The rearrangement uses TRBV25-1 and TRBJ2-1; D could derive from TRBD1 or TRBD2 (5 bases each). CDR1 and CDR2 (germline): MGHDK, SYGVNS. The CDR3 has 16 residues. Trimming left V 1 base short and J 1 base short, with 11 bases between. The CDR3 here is CASSESDGASYNEQFF. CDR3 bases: TGTGCCAGCAGTGAATCTGACGGGGCGTCCTACAATGAGCAGTTCTTC.

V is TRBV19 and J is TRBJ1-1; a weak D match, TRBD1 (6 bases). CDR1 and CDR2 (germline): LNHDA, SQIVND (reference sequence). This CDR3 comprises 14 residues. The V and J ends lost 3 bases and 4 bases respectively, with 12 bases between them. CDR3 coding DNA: TGTGCCAGTAGTATCATTCAGGGGAGCACTGAAGCTTTCTTT. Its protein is CASSIIQGSTEAFF.

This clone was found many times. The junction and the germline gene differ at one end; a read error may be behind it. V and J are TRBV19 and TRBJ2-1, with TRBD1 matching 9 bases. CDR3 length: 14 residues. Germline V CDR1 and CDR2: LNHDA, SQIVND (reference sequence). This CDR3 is CASSTRQGGNGQFF. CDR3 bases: TGTGCCAGTAGTACCCGACAGGGGGGGAATGGGCAGTTCTTC.

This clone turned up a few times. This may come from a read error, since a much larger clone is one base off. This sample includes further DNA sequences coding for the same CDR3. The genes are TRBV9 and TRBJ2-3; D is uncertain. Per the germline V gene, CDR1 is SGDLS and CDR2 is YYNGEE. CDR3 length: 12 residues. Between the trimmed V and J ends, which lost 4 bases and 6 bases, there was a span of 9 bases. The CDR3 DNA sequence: TGTGCCAGCAGCCCCCCCACGGATACGCAGTATTTT. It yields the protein CASSPPTDTQYF. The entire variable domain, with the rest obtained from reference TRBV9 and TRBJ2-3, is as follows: DSGVTQTPKHLITATGQRVTLRCSPRSGDLSVYWYQQSLDQGLQFLIQYYNGEERAKGNILERFSAQQFPDLHSELNLSSLELGDSALYFCASSPPTDTQYFGPGTRLTVL.